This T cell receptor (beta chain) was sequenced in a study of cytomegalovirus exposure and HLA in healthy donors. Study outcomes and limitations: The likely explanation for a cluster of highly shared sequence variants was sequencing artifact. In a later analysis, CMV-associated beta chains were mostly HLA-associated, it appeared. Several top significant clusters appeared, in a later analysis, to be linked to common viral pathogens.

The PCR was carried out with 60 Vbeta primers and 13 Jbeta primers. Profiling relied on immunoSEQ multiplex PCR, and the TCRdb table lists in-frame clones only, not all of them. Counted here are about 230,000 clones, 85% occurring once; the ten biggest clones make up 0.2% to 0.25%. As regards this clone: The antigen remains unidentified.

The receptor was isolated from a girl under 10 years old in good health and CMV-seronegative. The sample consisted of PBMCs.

As DNA, the CDR3 is TGTGCCACCAGCAGAGATGTCGGGTCGGTTAGGCAGCCCCAGCATTTT. Its translation: CATSRDVGSVRQPQHF. The chain combines TRBV15 with TRBJ1-5; D not certain. This CDR3 comprises 16 residues. Deletions cut 0 bases from V and 7 bases from J, with 16 bases between. Germline V gene sequence: CDR1 LNHNV, CDR2 YYDKDF (reference sequence).